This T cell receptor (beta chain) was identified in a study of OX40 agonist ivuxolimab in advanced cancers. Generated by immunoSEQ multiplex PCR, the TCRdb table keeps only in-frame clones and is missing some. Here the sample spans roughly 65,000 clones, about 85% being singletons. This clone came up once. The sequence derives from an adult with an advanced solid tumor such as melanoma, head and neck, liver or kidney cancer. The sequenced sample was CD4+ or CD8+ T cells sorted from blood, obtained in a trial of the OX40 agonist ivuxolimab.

CDR3 sequence reads: CASSAGGNEQFF. CDR3 DNA: TGTGCCAGCAGCGCAGGGGGGAATGAGCAGTTCTTC. V is TRBV7-9 and J is TRBJ2-1, with TRBD1 as a possible D gene (7 bases). V lost 5 bases to trimming and J lost 7 bases, with 9 bases between them. Germline V gene sequence: CDR1 SEHNR, CDR2 FQNEAQ (reference sequence). CDR3 size: 12 residues.